This T cell receptor beta chain is from a study of CXCR3-negative and CXCR3-positive naive CD8 T cells. Study-wide findings and caveats: Hydrophobicity of TRB CDR3s was greater in CXCR3-positive naive cells than in CXCR3-negative naive cells.

UMI-labeled 5' RACE yielded the TRB cDNA libraries. TCRdb re-called the 5' RACE reads and catalogs CDR3 proteins one per entry, DNA excluded. Recorded for this sample: roughly 5,100 distinct CDR3 sequences. As concerns this clonotype: What it recognizes is unknown.

CDR3 length: 15 amino acids. In germline, CDR1 is MGHDK, CDR2 SYGVNS. The V call is TRBV25-1, the J call TRBJ1-3. The specimen was naive CXCR3+ CD8+ T cells from blood. Subset: CD45RO-CCR7+CD27+CD95- naive CD8+ T cells expressing CXCR3 (TNR3+). The receptor was derived from a human donor in good health. Some clones in this sample may be carry-over from other donors' samples. The CDR3 spells CASSEEASSGNTIYF.